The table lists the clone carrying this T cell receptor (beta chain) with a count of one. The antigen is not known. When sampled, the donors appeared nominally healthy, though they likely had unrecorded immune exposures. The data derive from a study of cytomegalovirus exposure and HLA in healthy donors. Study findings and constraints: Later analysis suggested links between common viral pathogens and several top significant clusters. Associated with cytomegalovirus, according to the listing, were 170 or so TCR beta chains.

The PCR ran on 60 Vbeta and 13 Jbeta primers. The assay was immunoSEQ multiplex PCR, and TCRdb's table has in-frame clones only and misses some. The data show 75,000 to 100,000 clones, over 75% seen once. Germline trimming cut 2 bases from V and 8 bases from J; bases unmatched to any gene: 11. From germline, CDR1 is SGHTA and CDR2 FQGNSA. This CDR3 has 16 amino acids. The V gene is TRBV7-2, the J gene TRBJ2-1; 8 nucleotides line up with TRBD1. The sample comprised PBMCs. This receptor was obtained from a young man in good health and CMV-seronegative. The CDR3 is CASSLHSQGASHEQFF. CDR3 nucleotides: TGTGCCAGCAGCTTACATAGCCAGGGGGCATCACATGAGCAGTTCTTC. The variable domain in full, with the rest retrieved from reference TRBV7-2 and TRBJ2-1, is GAGVSQSPSNKVTEKGKDVELRCDPISGHTALYWYRQSLGQGLEFLIYFQGNSAPDKSGLPSDRFSAERTGGSVSTLTIQRTQQEDSAVYLCASSLHSQGASHEQFFGPGTRLTVL.